Listed below are T cell receptor beta chains from one sample, sequenced in a study of T cell responses to AZD1222 COVID-19 vaccine. The method was immunoSEQ multiplex PCR; TCRdb's version includes in-frame clones alone and lacks a portion of them. The table lists around 160,000 clones, roughly 89% of them singletons. Source: peripheral blood, taken on day 0 of AZD1222 vaccination. These receptor sequences come from an adult in good health. Both conserved end residues are part of each CDR3. The D gene is left open where the match is weak. Only some rows state a clone size, as once, few, many or a class for expanded clones.

size	D	V	length	J	DNA	CDR3
once	.	TRBV14	15	TRBJ2-3	TGTGCCAGCAGCCAAGATATTGGATGGCGAGATACGCAGTATTTT	CASSQDIGWRDTQYF
.	TRBD1	TRBV4-1	13	TRBJ2-1	TGCGCCAGCAGCCAAGATACAGACAGGGTGCAGTTCTTC	CASSQDTDRVQFF
.	.	TRBV4-3	14	TRBJ2-3	TGCGCCAGCAGCCAAGATCTACAGGTAGATACGCAGTATTTT	CASSQDLQVDTQYF
.	.	TRBV27	14	TRBJ2-5	TGTGCCAGCAGTTTCCGCTGGGGCCAAGAGACCCAGTACTTC	CASSFRWGQETQYF
.	.	TRBV19	16	TRBJ1-3	TGTGCCAGTAGTATAGCGGGACGGAACTCTGGAAACACCATATATTTT	CASSIAGRNSGNTIYF
.	.	TRBV7-9	12	TRBJ1-1	TGTGCCAGCAGCTTACCCACAGAACGAGCTTTCTTT	CASSLPTERAFF
.	TRBD2	TRBV19	14	TRBJ2-3	TGTGCCAGTAGCCACGGGGGGGCCTCAGATACGCAGTATTTT	CASSHGGASDTQYF
.	TRBD1	TRBV18	16	TRBJ2-4	TGTGCCAGCTCACCAACTGGACAGGGGGCCAAAAACATTCAGTACTTC	CASSPTGQGAKNIQYF
.	TRBD2	TRBV7-2	16	TRBJ2-5	TGTGCCAGCAGCCGCACTAGCGGGAGGGCTAAAGAGACCCAGTACTTC	CASSRTSGRAKETQYF
.	TRBD2	TRBV9	17	TRBJ2-2	TGTGCCTACCAAACCTTGAAGGTAGCGGGAGGAACCGGGGAGCTGTTTTTT	CAYQTLKVAGGTGELFF
.	.	TRBV7-8	14	TRBJ1-2	TGTGCCAGCAGCTTAGCTCGGAGCAACTATGGCTACACCTTC	CASSLARSNYGYTF
once	.	TRBV4-3	15	TRBJ2-1	TGCGCCAGCAGCCAAGCAGACCTAACCTACAATGAGCAGTTCTTC	CASSQADLTYNEQFF
once	.	TRBV6-5	15	TRBJ1-1	TGTGCCACAGCTGACGCAGGGAAGGAAAACACTGAAGCTTTCTTT	CATADAGKENTEAFF
once	.	TRBV5-1	12	TRBJ1-2	TGCGCCAGCAGCCCGGACGGGAATGGCTACACCTTC	CASSPDGNGYTF
once	TRBD1	TRBV2	15	TRBJ1-6	TGTGCCAGCCGTCGCGGGGACAGCCATAATTCACCCCTCCACTTT	CASRRGDSHNSPLHF
.	.	TRBV12-3/TRBV12-4	13	TRBJ1-5	TGTGCCAGCAGTTTAGGAGAGCGACAGCCCCAGCATTTT	CASSLGERQPQHF
once	.	TRBV11-2	14	TRBJ1-1	TGTGCCAGCAGCTTCTTACAGGGGAACACTGAAGCTTTCTTT	CASSFLQGNTEAFF
.	.	TRBV29-1	15	TRBJ1-2	TGCAGCGCGATACGAATGGGGGGCGCATCTTATGGCTACACCTTC	CSAIRMGGASYGYTF
.	.	TRBV7-8	19	TRBJ2-1	TGTGCCAGCAGCTTCTATATGCCTTTACGGGCTACCACCTACAATGAGCAGTTCTTC	CASSFYMPLRATTYNEQFF
.	TRBD1	TRBV3-1/TRBV3-2	15	TRBJ1-5	TGTGCCAGCAGCCAAGTCCCGGGACAGGGTCATCCCCAGCATTTT	CASSQVPGQGHPQHF
.	TRBD1	TRBV4-1	15	TRBJ2-7	TGCGCCAGCAGCCATGACGCGGGACAGGGGTCCGAGCAGTACTTC	CASSHDAGQGSEQYF
few	.	TRBV12-3/TRBV12-4	13	TRBJ2-3	TGTGCCAGCAGTTTAGCAGTACTTGCTACGCAGTATTTT	CASSLAVLATQYF
.	.	TRBV12-3/TRBV12-4	13	TRBJ2-2	TGTGCCAGCAGAGTCGGCAGTACGAGTGAGCTGTTTTTT	CASRVGSTSELFF
.	TRBD2	TRBV5-6	18	TRBJ2-3	TGTGCCAGCAGCTTGGGAGCGGGAGTAACGGTTGGGGCAGATACGCAGTATTTT	CASSLGAGVTVGADTQYF
.	.	TRBV18	13	TRBJ1-5	TGTGCCAGCTCACCAGGGCCCAATCAGCCCCAGCATTTT	CASSPGPNQPQHF
.	TRBD1	TRBV27	15	TRBJ1-5	TGTGCCAGCAGTCCGGGACAGGGGGACCATCAGCCCCAGCATTTT	CASSPGQGDHQPQHF
.	.	TRBV4-1	13	TRBJ1-1	TGCGCCAGCAGCCAAGACCTGGACACTGAAGCTTTCTTT	CASSQDLDTEAFF
.	.	TRBV5-4	14	TRBJ2-1	TGTGCCAGCAGCTTGGAATGGGAGGACAATGAGCAGTTCTTC	CASSLEWEDNEQFF
.	.	TRBV12-3/TRBV12-4	12	TRBJ1-3	TGTGCCAGCAGTCTTGGCCTCTCCACCATATATTTT	CASSLGLSTIYF
.	TRBD2	TRBV5-4	17	TRBJ2-5	TGTGCCAGCAGCTTTCGTGGGCGGGGGTACTACCAAGAGACCCAGTACTTC	CASSFRGRGYYQETQYF
.	TRBD2	TRBV7-8	16	TRBJ2-1	TGTGCCAGCAGCTCAGCCCCAGCGGGGGGATACAATGAGCAGTTCTTC	CASSSAPAGGYNEQFF
once	.	TRBV6-5	14	TRBJ2-7	TGTGCCAGCAGTTCCCTTTGGAGGGGTTACGAGCAGTACTTC	CASSSLWRGYEQYF
.	TRBD1	TRBV6-5	15	TRBJ1-2	TGTGCCAGCAGTTGGGACAGGGTCTCCAACTATGGCTACACCTTC	CASSWDRVSNYGYTF
.	.	TRBV7-2	16	TRBJ1-5	TGTGCCAGCAGCTACGCAGGGGCGAGGAGCAATCAGCCCCAGCATTTT	CASSYAGARSNQPQHF
.	.	TRBV4-3	16	TRBJ2-3	TGCGCCAGCAGCCAAGGGGGGACCCCTGCCACAGATACGCAGTATTTT	CASSQGGTPATDTQYF
.	.	TRBV12-3/TRBV12-4	13	TRBJ1-2	TGTGCCAGCAGCCTTGGACGGTGGGGAGGCTACACCTTC	CASSLGRWGGYTF
.	.	TRBV2	14	TRBJ2-5	TGTGCCAGCACCCACCCAACTAGCCAAGAGACCCAGTACTTC	CASTHPTSQETQYF
.	.	TRBV29-1	12	TRBJ1-2	TGCAGCGCCTGGTTTGGGACCTATGGCTACACCTTC	CSAWFGTYGYTF
.	TRBD2	TRBV7-9	14	TRBJ2-7	TGTGCCAGCAGCCTAACTAGCGGGGGGTACGAGCAGTACTTC	CASSLTSGGYEQYF
.	.	TRBV5-1	17	TRBJ1-2	TGCGCCAGCAGCACTGGATCGGGGGGAGCGCTTAACTATGGCTACACCTTC	CASSTGSGGALNYGYTF
.	.	TRBV29-1	13	TRBJ2-1	TGCAGCGTTGTCCGGGTTCACTACAATGAGCAGTTCTTC	CSVVRVHYNEQFF
once	.	TRBV5-8	16	TRBJ1-1	TGTGCCAGCAGCTTCCGTCCAGGGTATGGCGGCACTGAAGCTTTCTTT	CASSFRPGYGGTEAFF
.	.	TRBV18	13	TRBJ1-4	TGTGCCAGCTCACCCCCGACAGATGAAAAACTGTTTTTT	CASSPPTDEKLFF
.	TRBD1	TRBV5-1	14	TRBJ1-1	TGCGCCAGCAGCTTGACAGGGGGCAGGACTGAAGCTTTCTTT	CASSLTGGRTEAFF
.	.	TRBV19	15	TRBJ2-7	TGTGCCAGTAGTAGAAACCCGGGATCATCCTACGAGCAGTACTTC	CASSRNPGSSYEQYF